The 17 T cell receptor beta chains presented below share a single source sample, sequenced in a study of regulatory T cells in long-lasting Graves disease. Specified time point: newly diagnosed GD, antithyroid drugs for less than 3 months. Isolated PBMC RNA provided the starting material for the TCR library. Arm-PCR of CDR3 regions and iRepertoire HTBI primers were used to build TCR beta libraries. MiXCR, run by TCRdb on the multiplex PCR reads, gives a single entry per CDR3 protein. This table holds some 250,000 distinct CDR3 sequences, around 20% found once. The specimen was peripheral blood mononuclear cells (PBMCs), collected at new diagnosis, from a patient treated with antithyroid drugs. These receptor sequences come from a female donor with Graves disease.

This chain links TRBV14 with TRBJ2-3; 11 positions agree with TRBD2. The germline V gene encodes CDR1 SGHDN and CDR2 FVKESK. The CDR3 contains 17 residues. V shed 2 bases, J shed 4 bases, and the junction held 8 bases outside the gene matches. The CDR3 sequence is CASSQPPTSGMADTQYF. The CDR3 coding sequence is TGTGCCAGCAGCCAACCACCGACTAGCGGGATGGCAGATACGCAGTATTTT.

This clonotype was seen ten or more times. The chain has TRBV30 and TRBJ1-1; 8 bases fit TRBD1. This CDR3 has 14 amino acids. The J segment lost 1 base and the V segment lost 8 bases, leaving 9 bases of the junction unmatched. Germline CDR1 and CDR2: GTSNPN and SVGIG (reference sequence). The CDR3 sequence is CAGLRQGRNTEAFF. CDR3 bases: TGTGCCGGGCTAAGACAGGGGAGGAACACTGAAGCTTTCTTT.

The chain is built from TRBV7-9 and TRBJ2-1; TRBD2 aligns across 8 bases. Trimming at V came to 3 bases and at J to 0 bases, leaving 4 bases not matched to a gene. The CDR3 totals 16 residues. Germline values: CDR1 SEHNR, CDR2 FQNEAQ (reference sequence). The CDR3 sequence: CASSFLAGNSYNEQFF. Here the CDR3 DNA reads TGTGCCAGCAGCTTTTTAGCGGGAAACTCCTACAATGAGCAGTTCTTC.

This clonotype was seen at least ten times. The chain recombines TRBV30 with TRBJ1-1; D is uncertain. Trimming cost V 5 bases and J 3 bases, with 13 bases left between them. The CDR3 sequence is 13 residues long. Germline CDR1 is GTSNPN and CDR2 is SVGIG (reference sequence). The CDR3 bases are TGTGCCTGGGAGATGGGGTTTTACACTGAAGCTTTCTTT. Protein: CAWEMGFYTEAFF.

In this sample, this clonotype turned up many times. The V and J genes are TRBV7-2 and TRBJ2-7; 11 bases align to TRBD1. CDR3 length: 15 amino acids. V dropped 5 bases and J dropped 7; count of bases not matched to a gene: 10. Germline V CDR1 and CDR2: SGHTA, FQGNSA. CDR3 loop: CASSVGTGGRSEQYF. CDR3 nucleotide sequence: TGTGCCAGCAGCGTCGGGACAGGGGGACGGAGTGAGCAGTACTTC.

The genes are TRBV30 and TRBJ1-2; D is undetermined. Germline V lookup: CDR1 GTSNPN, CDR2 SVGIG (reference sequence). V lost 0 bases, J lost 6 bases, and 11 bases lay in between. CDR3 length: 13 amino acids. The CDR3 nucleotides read TGTGCCTGGAGTGTATCGGACGGTGATGGCTACACCTTC. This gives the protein CAWSVSDGDGYTF.

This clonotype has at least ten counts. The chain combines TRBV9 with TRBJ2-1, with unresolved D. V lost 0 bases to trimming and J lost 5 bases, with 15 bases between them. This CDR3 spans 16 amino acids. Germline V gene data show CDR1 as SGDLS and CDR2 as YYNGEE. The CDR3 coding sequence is TGTGCCAGCAGCGTAGCCCAGGTCGCTGGGAACAATGAGCAGTTCTTC. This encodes CASSVAQVAGNNEQFF.

CDR3 loop: CASRRLQGVEGYTF. The CDR3 nucleotides are TGTGCCAGTAGGAGACTGCAGGGGGTCGAGGGCTACACCTTC. V is TRBV19 and J is TRBJ1-2; 7 bases fit TRBD1. The CDR3 runs to 14 residues. Unmatched junction bases numbered 12, after V lost 6 bases and J lost 8 bases. CDR1 LNHDA and CDR2 SQIVND come from the germline V gene (reference sequence).

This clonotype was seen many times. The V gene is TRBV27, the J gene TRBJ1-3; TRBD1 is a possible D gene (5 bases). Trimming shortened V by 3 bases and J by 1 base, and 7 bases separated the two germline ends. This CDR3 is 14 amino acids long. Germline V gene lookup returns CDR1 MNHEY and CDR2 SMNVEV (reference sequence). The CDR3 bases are TGTGCCAGCAGTTTTGGGGCTTCTGGAAACACCATATATTTT. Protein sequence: CASSFGASGNTIYF.

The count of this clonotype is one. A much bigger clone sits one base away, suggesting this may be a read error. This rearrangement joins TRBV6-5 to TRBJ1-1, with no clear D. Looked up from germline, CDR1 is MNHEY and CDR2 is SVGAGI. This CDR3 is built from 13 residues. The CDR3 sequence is CAGSYEGSTEAFF. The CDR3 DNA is TGTGCCGGCAGTTACGAGGGCAGCACTGAAGCTTTCTTT.

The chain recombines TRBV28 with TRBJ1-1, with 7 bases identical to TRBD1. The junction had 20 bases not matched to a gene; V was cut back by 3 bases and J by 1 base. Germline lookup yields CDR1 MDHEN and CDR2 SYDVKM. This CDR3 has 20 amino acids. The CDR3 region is CASSFKWWTGQTRENTEAFF. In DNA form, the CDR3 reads TGTGCCAGCAGTTTTAAGTGGTGGACAGGCCAGACAAGGGAGAACACTGAAGCTTTCTTT.

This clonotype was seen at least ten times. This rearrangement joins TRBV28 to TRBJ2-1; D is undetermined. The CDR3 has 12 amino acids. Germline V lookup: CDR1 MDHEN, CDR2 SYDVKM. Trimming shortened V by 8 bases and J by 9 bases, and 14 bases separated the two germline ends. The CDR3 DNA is TGTGCCAGCGGATTAGTTCTCGGTGAGCAGTTCTTC. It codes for CASGLVLGEQFF.

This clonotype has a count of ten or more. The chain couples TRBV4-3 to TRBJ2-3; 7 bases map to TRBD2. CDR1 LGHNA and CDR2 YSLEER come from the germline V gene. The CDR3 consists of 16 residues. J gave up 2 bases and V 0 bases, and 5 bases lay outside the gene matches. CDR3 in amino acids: CASSQDGGEYTDTQYF. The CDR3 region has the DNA TGCGCCAGCAGCCAAGATGGGGGGGAATACACAGATACGCAGTATTTT.

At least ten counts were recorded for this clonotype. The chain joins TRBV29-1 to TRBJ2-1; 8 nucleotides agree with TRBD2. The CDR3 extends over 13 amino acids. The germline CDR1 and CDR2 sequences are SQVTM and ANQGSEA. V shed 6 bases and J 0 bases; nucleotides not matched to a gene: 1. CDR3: CSVSGSSYNEQFF. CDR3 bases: TGCAGCGTCAGCGGGAGCTCCTACAATGAGCAGTTCTTC.

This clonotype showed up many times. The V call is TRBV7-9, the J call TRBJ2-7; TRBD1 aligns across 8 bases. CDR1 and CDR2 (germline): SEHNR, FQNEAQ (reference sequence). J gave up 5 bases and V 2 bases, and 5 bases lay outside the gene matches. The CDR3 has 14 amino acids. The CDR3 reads CASSLSQGADEQYF. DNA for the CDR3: TGTGCCAGCAGCTTATCGCAGGGGGCAGACGAGCAGTACTTC.

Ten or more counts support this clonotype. The CDR3 region is CASSQVKGAYNEQFF. For the CDR3, the DNA is TGTGCCAGCAGCCAAGTGAAGGGGGCCTACAATGAGCAGTTCTTC. The chain recombines TRBV14 with TRBJ2-1; possibly TRBD1 for D (6 bases). V shed 1 base and J shed 2 bases, with 9 bases lying between them. Germline CDR1 and CDR2: SGHDN and FVKESK. This CDR3 region has 15 residues.

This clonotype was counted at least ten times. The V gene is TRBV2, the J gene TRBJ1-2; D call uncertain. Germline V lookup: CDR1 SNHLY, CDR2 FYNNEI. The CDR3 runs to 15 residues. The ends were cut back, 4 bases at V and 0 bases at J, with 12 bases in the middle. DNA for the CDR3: TGTGCCAGCAGTGGTACGGACGGGACTAACTATGGCTACACCTTC. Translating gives CASSGTDGTNYGYTF.